A selection of T cell receptor beta chains follows, all from one sample in a study of blood T cell repertoires in COVID-19. Here immunoSEQ multiplex PCR was the method, and the copy in TCRdb shows in-frame clones only, minus some. The sample includes about 200,000 clones, about nine tenths of them seen just once. Material: peripheral blood. The receptors were gathered from a man between 18 and 35 years old with active or convalescent COVID-19. CDR3s include the opening cysteine and the closing phenylalanine or tryptophan. A D gene is named only where the DNA matches it firmly. Part of the rows lack a size; the others show once, few, many or a class for expanded clones.

>-|TRBJ2-5|TRBV3-1/TRBV3-2|-
CASSQDAPAGGETQYF
TGTGCCAGCAGCCAAGATGCCCCGGCAGGAGGAGAGACCCAGTACTTC
>-|TRBJ2-2|TRBV6-1|TRBD1
CASSEVASGGVDTGELFF
TGTGCCAGCAGTGAAGTAGCCTCAGGGGGCGTAGACACCGGGGAGCTGTTTTTT
>-|TRBJ2-1|TRBV4-3|TRBD1
CASSQKTGKSYNEQFF
TGCGCCAGCAGCCAGAAGACAGGGAAATCCTACAATGAGCAGTTCTTC
>-|TRBJ1-2|TRBV3-1/TRBV3-2|-
CASSQDSVPYGYTF
TGTGCCAGCAGCCAAGATTCAGTCCCCTATGGCTACACCTTC
>-|TRBJ1-5|TRBV24-1|TRBD1
CATSDRDRGDQPQHF
TGTGCCACCAGTGACAGGGACAGGGGTGATCAGCCCCAGCATTTT
>-|TRBJ1-6|TRBV3-1/TRBV3-2|-
CASSQDFEGWSPLHF
TGTGCCAGCAGCCAAGATTTCGAGGGCTGGTCACCCCTCCACTTT
>-|TRBJ1-5|TRBV28|-
CASSLVDQPQHF
TGTGCCAGCAGTTTAGTCGATCAGCCCCAGCATTTT
>-|TRBJ1-2|TRBV3-1/TRBV3-2|-
CASSQGPGSYTF
TGTGCCAGCAGCCAGGGCCCCGGCTCCTACACCTTC
>-|TRBJ2-1|TRBV4-1|TRBD2
CASSPGLGSYNEQFF
TGCGCCAGCAGCCCGGGACTAGGATCCTACAATGAGCAGTTCTTC
>-|TRBJ2-2|TRBV6-5|-
CAINQGPGELFF
TGTGCTATAAACCAGGGTCCCGGGGAGCTGTTTTTT
>-|TRBJ2-7|TRBV10-3|-
CAIRPQSSYEQYF
TGTGCCATCAGACCACAGAGCTCCTACGAGCAGTACTTC
>-|TRBJ2-1|TRBV6-1|-
CASSESPVRGRQFF
TGTGCCAGCAGTGAATCCCCGGTGCGGGGGCGGCAGTTCTTC
>-|TRBJ1-5|TRBV3-1/TRBV3-2|-
CASSQQGLNQPQHF
TGTGCCAGCAGCCAACAGGGCCTCAATCAGCCCCAGCATTTT
>-|TRBJ2-2|TRBV7-9|TRBD2
CASSLANPGLGSGELFF
TGTGCCAGCAGCTTAGCCAACCCGGGACTAGGGTCCGGGGAGCTGTTTTTT
>-|TRBJ2-6|TRBV10-3|TRBD1
CAIKRTGVSGANVLTF
TGTGCCATCAAGAGGACAGGGGTCTCTGGGGCCAACGTCCTGACTTTC
>-|TRBJ2-7|TRBV18|-
CASSPSSYEQYF
TGTGCCAGCTCACCTAGCTCCTACGAGCAGTACTTC
>few|TRBJ2-7|TRBV11-2|TRBD1
CASSFGTGSYEQYF
TGTGCCAGCAGCTTTGGGACAGGGTCTTACGAGCAGTACTTC
>-|TRBJ1-5|TRBV10-2|TRBD1
CASSGLRGTVNQPQHF
TGCGCCAGCAGTGGGTTAAGGGGGACAGTCAATCAGCCCCAGCATTTT
>-|TRBJ2-2|TRBV12-3/TRBV12-4|-
CASSFASSGELFF
TGTGCCAGCAGTTTTGCATCTAGCGGGGAGCTGTTTTTT
>-|TRBJ1-1|TRBV7-2|-
CASSANSGITEAFF
TGTGCCAGCAGCGCGAATTCAGGGATCACTGAAGCTTTCTTT
>-|TRBJ2-7|TRBV6-2/TRBV6-3|-
CASSFELYEQYF
TGTGCCAGCAGTTTTGAACTCTACGAGCAGTACTTC
>-|TRBJ2-3|TRBV3-1/TRBV3-2|-
CASSPLGGSTDTQYF
TGTGCCAGCAGTCCCCTTGGCGGAAGCACAGATACGCAGTATTTT
>few|TRBJ2-5|TRBV6-5|TRBD1
CASSFRQGQTQYF
TGTGCCAGCAGCTTTAGACAGGGACAGACCCAGTACTTC
>-|TRBJ2-3|TRBV9|TRBD1
CASSGRDRSTDTQYF
TGTGCCAGCAGCGGACGGGACAGAAGCACAGATACGCAGTATTTT
>few|TRBJ2-7|TRBV3-1/TRBV3-2|TRBD1
CASSQGTGGANGEQYF
TGTGCCAGCAGCCAGGGGACAGGGGGCGCTAATGGGGAGCAGTACTTC
>-|TRBJ1-1|TRBV7-9|TRBD1
CASSLNGQGPSEAFF
TGTGCCAGCAGCCTCAACGGACAGGGTCCGTCCGAAGCTTTCTTT
>-|TRBJ2-3|TRBV7-2|TRBD1
CASSLGQLGTDTQYF
TGTGCCAGCAGCTTGGGACAGTTGGGAACAGATACGCAGTATTTT
>-|TRBJ2-2|TRBV5-1|TRBD1
CASSGRTGLTGELFF
TGCGCCAGCAGCGGACGGACAGGGCTCACCGGGGAGCTGTTTTTT
>-|TRBJ2-2|TRBV11-2|-
CASSLTQVYTGELFF
TGTGCCAGCAGCCTCACCCAGGTTTACACCGGGGAGCTGTTTTTT
>-|TRBJ2-7|TRBV11-2|TRBD1
CASSIRHGQGEGREQYF
TGTGCCAGCAGCATAAGACACGGACAGGGAGAAGGTCGGGAGCAGTACTTC
>-|TRBJ1-1|TRBV12-3/TRBV12-4|-
CASSLTANTEAFF
TGTGCCAGCAGTCTGACAGCGAACACTGAAGCTTTCTTT
>-|TRBJ2-1|TRBV5-1|TRBD2
CASRVSGGLAGAGRSYNEQFF
TGCGCCAGCAGAGTTAGCGGGGGACTAGCGGGGGCCGGCAGGTCCTACAATGAGCAGTTCTTC
>-|TRBJ1-2|TRBV7-2|TRBD1
CASQLDRGRLGGYTF
TGTGCCAGCCAGTTGGACAGGGGGCGCCTGGGGGGCTACACCTTC
>once|TRBJ2-2|TRBV5-1|-
CASSSTESNTGELFF
TGCGCCAGCAGCTCGACAGAATCGAACACCGGGGAGCTGTTTTTT
>-|TRBJ2-2|TRBV19|-
CATTENTGELFF
TGTGCCACAACAGAAAACACCGGGGAGCTGTTTTTT
>-|TRBJ2-1|TRBV6-2/TRBV6-3|-
CASSYPRFNEQFF
TGTGCCAGCAGTTATCCACGGTTCAATGAGCAGTTCTTC
>-|TRBJ2-5|TRBV19|TRBD1
CASSTIPGTDQETQYF
TGTGCCAGTAGTACCATACCCGGGACAGACCAAGAGACCCAGTACTTC
>-|TRBJ2-1|TRBV9|-
CASSVGFGGSSYNEQFF
TGTGCCAGCAGCGTAGGATTCGGGGGTAGCTCCTACAATGAGCAGTTCTTC
>-|TRBJ2-1|TRBV5-1|TRBD2
CASSGGLAGFSYNEQFF
TGCGCCAGCAGCGGAGGACTAGCGGGTTTTTCCTACAATGAGCAGTTCTTC
>-|TRBJ2-1|TRBV3-1/TRBV3-2|TRBD2
CASSQRASGRGEQFF
TGTGCCAGCAGCCAACGGGCTAGCGGGAGAGGTGAGCAGTTCTTC
>-|TRBJ1-5|TRBV7-8|-
CASSLIGDQPQHF
TGTGCCAGCAGCTTAATCGGGGATCAGCCCCAGCATTTT
>once|TRBJ1-5|TRBV5-5|TRBD1
CASSLRAGGSNQPQHF
TGTGCCAGCAGCTTGAGGGCAGGGGGGAGCAATCAGCCCCAGCATTTT
>-|TRBJ1-1|TRBV5-4|-
CASSIDQGWAFF
TGTGCCAGCAGCATAGATCAGGGTTGGGCTTTCTTT
>-|TRBJ1-3|TRBV5-1|TRBD1
CASSWTRTGAGNTIYF
TGCGCCAGCAGCTGGACACGGACAGGGGCTGGAAACACCATATATTTT
>-|TRBJ2-1|TRBV10-3|-
CAISEPSRGARSYNEQFF
TGTGCCATCAGTGAGCCTTCTCGGGGGGCCCGATCCTACAATGAGCAGTTCTTC
>few|TRBJ1-2|TRBV18|-
CASSRTGQGGADNGYTF
TGTGCCAGCTCACGAACCGGCCAGGGAGGGGCAGATAATGGCTACACCTTC
>-|TRBJ2-2|TRBV6-1|TRBD1
CASSDRDRGNTGELFF
TGTGCCAGCAGTGACCGGGACAGGGGGAACACCGGGGAGCTGTTTTTT
>-|TRBJ2-5|TRBV5-4|-
CASSFFGGGHQETQYF
TGTGCCAGCAGCTTTTTTGGCGGCGGGCATCAAGAGACCCAGTACTTC